Presented here are 2 T cell receptor beta chains from one specimen sequenced in a study of shared clonotypes between healthy human individuals. Some clones are missing from TCRdb's copy, which holds only in-frame ones; the method was immunoSEQ multiplex PCR. Of some 490,000 clones listed, around 73% are singletons. Sequencing was performed on PBMCs. These receptors were collected from a middle-aged woman in good health. Some clones in this sample may be carry-over from other donors' samples.

The chain links TRBV6-1 to TRBJ2-2, with TRBD1 matching over 8 bases. Germline CDR1 and CDR2: MNHNS and SASEGT. V was clipped by 2 bases and J by 5 bases; unmatched bases: 7. This CDR3 spans 16 amino acids. The chain's CDR3 is CASSEFGTGGTGELFF. The DNA of the CDR3 is TGTGCCAGCAGTGAATTTGGAACAGGGGGGACCGGGGAGCTGTTTTTT.

A single count supports this clone. The chain recombines TRBV30 with TRBJ1-6; D gene unclear. Trimming stripped 0 bases from V and 0 bases from J, with 9 bases between. The germline V gene encodes CDR1 GTSNPN and CDR2 SVGIG (reference sequence). The CDR3 covers 16 residues. The CDR3 sequence is CAWSVESLSYNSPLHF. The CDR3, as DNA: TGTGCCTGGAGTGTAGAAAGCCTCTCCTATAATTCACCCCTCCACTTT.